Presented here are 2 T cell receptor beta chains from one specimen sequenced in a study of blood T cell repertoires in COVID-19. TCRdb keeps only in-frame clones here, not all; method: immunoSEQ multiplex PCR. The sample holds around 340,000 clones; 75% to 90% are singletons and the top ten take 7.1%. Sequencing used peripheral blood. All receptors derive from a woman aged 60-75 years with COVID-19, enrolled during active disease.

Note on this clone: The sample has other DNA sequences that encode this CDR3 too. The chain combines TRBV18 with TRBJ2-7, with TRBD2 matching 9 bases. Germline CDR1 reads KGHSH; CDR2 reads LQKENI. V was clipped by 2 bases and J by 2 bases; unmatched bases: 1. The CDR3 spans 14 residues. The chain's CDR3 is CASSPSGGTYEQYF. The CDR3 DNA reads as TGTGCCAGCTCACCAAGCGGGGGGACCTACGAGCAGTACTTC.

The chain couples TRBV6-5 to TRBJ2-7; 7 bases are shared with TRBD2. With 10 bases clipped from V and 2 bases from J, the junction kept 11 bases outside the gene matches. The CDR3 is 14 amino acids. The V gene's germline CDR1 is MNHEY and CDR2 SVGAGI. The CDR3 loop is CATAGQRGPYEQYF. CDR3 DNA: TGTGCCACCGCGGGCCAGCGGGGACCCTACGAGCAGTACTTC.